This T cell receptor (beta chain) came from a study of T cells in Graves' hyperthyroidism and ophthalmopathy. A 10 ml volume of fresh peripheral blood provided the PBMCs. This CDR3 spans 14 amino acids. Germline V lookup: CDR1 LNHDA, CDR2 SQIVND (reference sequence). The ends were cut back, 1 base at V and 4 bases at J, with 8 bases in the middle. Amplified regions were TCR beta CDR3 sequences from RNA transcripts. With the HTBI primer set, the TCR CDR3 went through a first round of RT-PCR. TCRdb recomputed calls from the multiplex PCR reads with MiXCR, one row per CDR3 protein. The sample gives 650,000 to 750,000 distinct CDR3 sequences, about 14% of which show up once; about 9.4% is in the top ten. This clonotype was counted many times.

V and J are TRBV19 and TRBJ1-5; D may be TRBD1 (6 bases). The clonotype comes from a woman under 30 with Graves' hyperthyroidism. The specimen sequenced was blood. DNA for the CDR3: TGTGCCAGTAGTATAGGACAGGCGAATCAGCCCCAGCATTTT. It translates to CASSIGQANQPQHF.